This is a list of T cell receptor beta chains from one sample in a study of T cells after yellow fever vaccination. Each CDR3 protein gets one entry after TCRdb re-called the 5' RACE reads with MiXCR. The sample has fewer than 500,000 distinct CDR3 sequences, roughly a sixth seen once. The specimen comprised PBMCs, sampled before the yellow fever booster vaccination. All receptors come from a man aged 18 to 30 who received the YFV17D yellow fever vaccine. Each CDR3 is given with its conserved first and last residue. The order of the fields is V gene, CDR3 length, CDR3 protein.

V: TRBV6-1
length: 15
CDR3: CASSPGTRHVETQYF

V: TRBV4-3
length: 18
CDR3: CASSQDFWEVTRNYGYTF

V: TRBV6-2/TRBV6-3
length: 13
CDR3: CASSATPQETQYF

V: TRBV4-2
length: 15
CDR3: CASSQAGAVGNTIYF

V: TRBV5-1
length: 17
CDR3: CASRQTGGMLGANVLTF

V: TRBV19
length: 15
CDR3: CASSSMGVSTDTQYF

V: TRBV5-1
length: 15
CDR3: CASSLGPGGNYGYTF

V: TRBV7-8
length: 15
CDR3: CASSFNRLGTDTQYF

V: TRBV5-1
length: 14
CDR3: CASSSPGLSYEQYF

V: TRBV2
length: 15
CDR3: CASRLRAGGRAEQFF

V: TRBV19
length: 14
CDR3: CASSDRGRNQPQHF

V: TRBV7-8
length: 15
CDR3: CASRKAQALQETQYF

V: TRBV29-1
length: 15
CDR3: CSVTRPGTGIFGYTF

V: TRBV7-2
length: 11
CDR3: CASSPGGTQYF

V: TRBV6-2/TRBV6-3
length: 12
CDR3: CASSLAVETQYF

V: TRBV13
length: 19
CDR3: CASSPKTLVRGRDTGELFF

V: TRBV7-3
length: 19
CDR3: CASSLTSGGSRSSYNEQFF

V: TRBV4-2
length: 14
CDR3: CASSQEEYNSPLHF

V: TRBV7-7
length: 17
CDR3: CASSLGTSGGTGETQYF

V: TRBV10-3
length: 18
CDR3: CAISNRDTRPGSTDTQYF

V: TRBV3-1
length: 15
CDR3: CASSPPAGGRETQYF

V: TRBV5-6
length: 20
CDR3: CASSLRRTLAGGPLHNEQFF

V: TRBV6-5
length: 14
CDR3: CASSRRQADTEAFF

V: TRBV28
length: 15
CDR3: CASILLGQGNQPQHF

V: TRBV18
length: 13
CDR3: CASSPDAQETQYF

V: TRBV5-1
length: 16
CDR3: CASSLGPERRNTEAFF

V: TRBV11-2
length: 17
CDR3: CASSLSGLASITGELFF

V: TRBV18
length: 15
CDR3: CASSPSVSENSPLHF

V: TRBV18
length: 15
CDR3: CASSPARGRDSPLHF

V: TRBV9
length: 18
CDR3: CASSVGGRGLAGHNEQFF

V: TRBV4-1
length: 13
CDR3: CASSLWGAQPQHF

V: TRBV5-6
length: 17
CDR3: CASSLEVGGGWNTEAFF

V: TRBV7-2
length: 17
CDR3: CASSPRPVTATNEKLFF

V: TRBV2
length: 15
CDR3: CASSGGMVTFNEQFF

V: TRBV7-2
length: 16
CDR3: CASSPRAAVAKNIQYF

V: TRBV6-5
length: 13
CDR3: CASSPPDRGEQYF

V: TRBV5-1
length: 16
CDR3: CASSPRRDKNTGELFF

V: TRBV12-3/TRBV12-4
length: 16
CDR3: CASSLGWTGLPYGYTF

V: TRBV5-1
length: 16
CDR3: CASSPSGEVAGETQYF

V: TRBV4-3
length: 17
CDR3: CASSQEQGANMLETQYF

V: TRBV7-7
length: 17
CDR3: CASSPGQRDRGQGEQFF